One TCR beta chain is described in this entry. The CDR3 consists of 17 residues. Germline V lookup: CDR1 LGHNA, CDR2 YSLEER. V lost 2 bases, J lost 3 bases, and 6 bases stayed unmatched. This record belongs to a study of OX40 agonist ivuxolimab in advanced cancers. Sequencing was performed with immunoSEQ multiplex PCR; in TCRdb, only in-frame clones are kept and a portion is missing. The table has about 50,000 clones, just over 85% seen once. This clonotype was obtained from an adult with an advanced solid tumor such as melanoma, head and neck, liver or kidney cancer. The sample was CD4+ or CD8+ T cells sorted from blood, taken in a trial of the OX40 agonist ivuxolimab. The chain recombines TRBV4-3 with TRBJ2-6; 8 bases map to TRBD1. The CDR3 nucleotides read TGCGCCAGCAGCCAATTATGGACAGGGATTGGGGCCAACGTCCTGACTTTC. This encodes CASSQLWTGIGANVLTF.